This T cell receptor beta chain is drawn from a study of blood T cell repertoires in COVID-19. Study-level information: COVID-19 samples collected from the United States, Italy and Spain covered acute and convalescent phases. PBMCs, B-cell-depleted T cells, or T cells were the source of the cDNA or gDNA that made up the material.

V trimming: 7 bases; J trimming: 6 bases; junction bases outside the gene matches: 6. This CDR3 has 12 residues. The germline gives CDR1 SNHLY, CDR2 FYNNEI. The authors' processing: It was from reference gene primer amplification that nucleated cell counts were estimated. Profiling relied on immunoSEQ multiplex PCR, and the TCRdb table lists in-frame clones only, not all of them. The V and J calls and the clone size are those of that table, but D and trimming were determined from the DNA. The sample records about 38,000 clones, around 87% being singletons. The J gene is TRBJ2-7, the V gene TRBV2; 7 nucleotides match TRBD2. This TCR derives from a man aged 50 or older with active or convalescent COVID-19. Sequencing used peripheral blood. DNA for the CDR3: TGTGCCAGCAAGGAGCGGGGAGGCGAGCAGTACTTC. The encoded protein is CASKERGGEQYF.